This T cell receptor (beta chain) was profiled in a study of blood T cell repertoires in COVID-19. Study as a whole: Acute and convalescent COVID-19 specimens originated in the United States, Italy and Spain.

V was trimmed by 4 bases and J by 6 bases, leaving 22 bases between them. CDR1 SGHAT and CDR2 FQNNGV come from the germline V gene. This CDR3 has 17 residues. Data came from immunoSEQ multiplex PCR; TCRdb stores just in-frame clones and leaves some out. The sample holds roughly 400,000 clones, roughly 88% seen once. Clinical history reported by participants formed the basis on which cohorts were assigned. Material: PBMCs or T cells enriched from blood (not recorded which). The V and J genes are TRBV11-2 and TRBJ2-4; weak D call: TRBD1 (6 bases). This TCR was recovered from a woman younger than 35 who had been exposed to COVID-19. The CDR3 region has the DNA TGTGCCAGCAGCTCGACAGCCCCCGGGACATCTCTAAACATTCAGTACTTC. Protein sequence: CASSSTAPGTSLNIQYF.